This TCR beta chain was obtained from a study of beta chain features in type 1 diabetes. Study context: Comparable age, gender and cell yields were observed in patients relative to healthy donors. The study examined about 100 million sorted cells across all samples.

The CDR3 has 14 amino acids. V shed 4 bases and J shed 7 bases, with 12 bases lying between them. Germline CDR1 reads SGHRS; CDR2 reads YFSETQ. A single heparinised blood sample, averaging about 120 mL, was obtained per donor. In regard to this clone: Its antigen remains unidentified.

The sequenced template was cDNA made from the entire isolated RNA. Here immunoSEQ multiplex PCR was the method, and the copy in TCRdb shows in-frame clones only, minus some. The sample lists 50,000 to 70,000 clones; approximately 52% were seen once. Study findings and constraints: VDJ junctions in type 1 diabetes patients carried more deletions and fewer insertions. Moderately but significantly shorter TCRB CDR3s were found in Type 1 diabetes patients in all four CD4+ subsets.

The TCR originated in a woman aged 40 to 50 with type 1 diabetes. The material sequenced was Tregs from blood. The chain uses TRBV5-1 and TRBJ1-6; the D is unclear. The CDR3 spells CASSPGRENSPLHF. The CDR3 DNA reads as TGCGCCAGCAGCCCCGGACGGGAAAATTCACCCCTCCACTTT.